The T cell receptor (beta chain) under discussion was sequenced for a study of CD8 T cells in ankylosing spondylitis. The study, taken as a whole, reports: In ankylosing spondylitis patients, matched synovial fluid reportedly showed significant enrichment of disease-linked clones. Blood of patients with ankylosing spondylitis appeared to be characterized by a TCR beta motif of 8 or 9 highly homologous variants.

The table lists this clonotype with many counts. Its target is unknown. TCRdb independently ran MiXCR on the 5' RACE reads; one entry per CDR3 protein. The table has 30,000 to 40,000 distinct CDR3 sequences, around 10% seen once. The CDR3 contains 14 residues. V dropped 4 bases and J dropped 6; count of bases not matched to a gene: 8. Germline V gene data show CDR1 as LGHDT and CDR2 as YNNKEL (reference sequence). The chain links TRBV3-1 to TRBJ2-7; the match to TRBD2 covers 8 bases. Sequenced: blood, either unsorted or a sorted T cell fraction (not recorded which). This TCR came from a male donor with ankylosing spondylitis or in good health (not recorded which). CDR3 coding DNA: TGTGCCAGCAGCCCCCGAACGGGAGGGCTCGAGCAGTACTTC. Translating gives CASSPRTGGLEQYF.